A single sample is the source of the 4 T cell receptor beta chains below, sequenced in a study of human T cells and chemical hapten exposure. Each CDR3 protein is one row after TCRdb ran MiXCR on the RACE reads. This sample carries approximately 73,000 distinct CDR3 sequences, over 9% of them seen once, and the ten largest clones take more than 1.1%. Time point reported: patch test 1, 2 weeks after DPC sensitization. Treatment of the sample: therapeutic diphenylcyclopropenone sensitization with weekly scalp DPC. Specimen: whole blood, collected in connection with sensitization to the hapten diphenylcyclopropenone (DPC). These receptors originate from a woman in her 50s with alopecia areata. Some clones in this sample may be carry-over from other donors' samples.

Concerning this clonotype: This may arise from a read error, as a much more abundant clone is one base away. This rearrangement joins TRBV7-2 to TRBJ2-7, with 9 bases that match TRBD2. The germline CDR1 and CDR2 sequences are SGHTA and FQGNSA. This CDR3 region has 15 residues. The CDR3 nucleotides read TGTGTCAGCAGCTCCCGGACTAGCGTACGCTACGAGCAGTACTTC. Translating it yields CVSSSRTSVRYEQYF.

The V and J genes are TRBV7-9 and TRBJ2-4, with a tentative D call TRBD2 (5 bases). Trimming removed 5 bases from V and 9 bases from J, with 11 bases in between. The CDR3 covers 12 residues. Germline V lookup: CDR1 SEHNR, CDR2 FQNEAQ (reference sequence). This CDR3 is CASSELGTIQYF. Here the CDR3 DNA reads TGTGCCAGCAGCGAACTAGGCACCATTCAGTACTTC.

The DNA of the CDR3 is TGCGCCAGTTCTGCGGGACTAGCGGGACGGGATGAGCAGTTCTTC. Its protein is CASSAGLAGRDEQFF. The genes are TRBV5-1 and TRBJ2-1; 13 nucleotides agree with TRBD2. V gave up 8 bases and J gave up 8 bases; unmatched junction bases: 10. CDR1 is SGHRS and CDR2 is YFSETQ in the germline V gene. The length of the CDR3 is 15 residues.

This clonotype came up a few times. DNA of the CDR3: TGTGCCAGCACGGGACAGGGAGTCACCGGGGAGCTGTTTTTT. It specifies CASTGQGVTGELFF. This chain links TRBV2 with TRBJ2-2; 9 bases agree with TRBD1. Germline V gene sequence: CDR1 SNHLY, CDR2 FYNNEI. The V and J ends lost 7 bases and 4 bases, in that order; junction bases with no gene match: 4. The CDR3 runs to 14 residues.